Below, 22 T cell receptor beta chains from the same sample are listed, as sequenced in a study of T cells in Graves' hyperthyroidism and ophthalmopathy. TCR beta CDR3 region amplification was performed from RNA transcripts. RT-PCR in the first round (using the HTBI primer set) targeted the TCR CDR3. MiXCR, run by TCRdb on the multiplex PCR reads, gives a single entry per CDR3 protein. This sample has 600,000 to 800,000 distinct CDR3 sequences, with around a third found just once. Material: blood. Every receptor here comes from a woman aged 35 to 49 with Graves' hyperthyroidism.

On this clonotype itself: A read error may be the cause here, since a much bigger clone is one base away. The chain recombines TRBV10-3 with TRBJ2-5; D remains ambiguous. In germline, CDR1 is ENHRY, CDR2 SYGVKD. This CDR3 spans 11 amino acids. Between the trimmed V and J ends, which lost 3 bases and 5 bases, there was a span of 4 bases. The CDR3 loop is CAISEAETQYF. The CDR3, as DNA: TGTGCCATCAGTGAAGCCGAGACCCAGTACTTC.

With respect to this clonotype: The junction differs from germline at one of its ends, possibly a read error. CDR3 residues: CASSFNIGVVSNTIYF. The CDR3 nucleotides read TGTGCCAGCAGCTTTAATATAGGTGTGGTGTCGAACACCATATATTTT. This sequence joins TRBV5-1 and TRBJ1-3, with D hard to call. The CDR3 spans 16 residues. Looked up from germline, CDR1 is SGHRS and CDR2 is YFSETQ.

The chain is built from TRBV7-2 and TRBJ2-7; D is perhaps TRBD1 or TRBD2 (5 bases each). Trimming stripped 2 bases from V and 10 bases from J, with 21 bases between. CDR3 length: 15 amino acids. CDR1 and CDR2 (germline): SGHTA, FQGNSA. DNA of the CDR3: TGTGCCAGCAGCTTAATGGGGACGGGAAGAGAGGCCCAGTACTTC. Residues: CASSLMGTGREAQYF.

This clonotype has at least ten counts. The V and J genes are TRBV10-3 and TRBJ1-2; D is possibly TRBD1 (5 bases). The germline V gene encodes CDR1 ENHRY and CDR2 SYGVKD. The CDR3 is 13 amino acids. V shed 2 bases and J shed 5 bases, with 9 bases lying between them. In DNA form, the CDR3 reads TGTGCCATCAGTGAGAGGGGACCATATGGCTACACCTTC. Protein: CAISERGPYGYTF.

The chain combines TRBV7-4 with TRBJ2-5; D possibly corresponds to TRBD1 (5 bases). The germline V and J ends were trimmed by 9 bases and 6 bases, with 23 bases remaining between them. Germline V CDR1 and CDR2: SGHVT, SQSDAQ. There are 15 residues in the CDR3. The CDR3 loop is CASSPRWGLWQTQYF. The CDR3 DNA is TGTGCCAGTAGTCCTCGCTGGGGCCTATGGCAGACCCAGTACTTC.

This clonotype occurred a few times. V is TRBV6-1 and J is TRBJ1-2; D is possibly TRBD1 (6 bases). There are 14 residues in the CDR3. Germline CDR1 reads MNHNS; CDR2 reads SASEGT. Trimming cost V 2 bases and J 8 bases, with 15 bases left between them. CDR3 sequence reads: CASSEWGGSKGYTF. The CDR3 DNA reads TGTGCCAGCAGTGAATGGGGGGGCTCGAAGGGCTACACCTTC.

This clonotype was seen a single time. Mismatch with germline at one junction end may stem from a read error. This chain links TRBV12-3 or TRBV12-4 with TRBJ1-2; D remains ambiguous. The CDR3 has 14 residues. Here the CDR3 DNA reads TGTGCCAGCAGTTCACGGGATCAAGGCTATGGCTACGCCTTC. It translates to CASSSRDQGYGYAF.

The CDR3 sequence: CAISGIAGGPTDTQYF. The CDR3 nucleotides are TGTGCCATCAGCGGGATAGCGGGAGGGCCCACAGATACGCAGTATTTT. The chain joins TRBV10-3 to TRBJ2-3; 11 nucleotides agree with TRBD2. There are 16 residues in the CDR3. CDR1 is ENHRY, CDR2 SYGVKD, per germline. With 6 bases clipped from V and 2 bases from J, the junction kept 7 bases outside the gene matches.

This clonotype appeared many times. This chain connects TRBV6-5 to TRBJ1-1; D not resolved. The CDR3 is made up of 13 amino acids. Per germline, CDR1 MNHEY and CDR2 SVGAGI. V lost 8 bases, J lost 1 base, and 11 bases lay in between. The CDR3 sequence is CASRGVENTEAFF. The DNA for the CDR3 is TGTGCCAGCCGCGGGGTGGAGAACACTGAAGCTTTCTTT.

This chain joins TRBV12-3 or TRBV12-4 and TRBJ2-7, with a tentative D call TRBD2 (5 bases). Between the trimmed V and J ends, which lost 3 bases and 4 bases, there was a span of 10 bases. The CDR3 spans 13 residues. CDR3: CASSFGRRYEQYF. CDR3 sequence (DNA): TGTGCCAGCAGTTTCGGCAGGAGGTACGAGCAGTACTTC.

This clonotype was observed many times. The chain links TRBV7-9 to TRBJ1-6, with D perhaps TRBD1 (6 bases). Trimming removed 3 bases at V and 9 bases at J, with 12 bases between. The germline V gene encodes CDR1 SEHNR and CDR2 FQNEAQ (reference sequence). The CDR3 runs 14 residues. The CDR3 nucleotides are TGTGCCAGCAGCTTCAGGGGCGAGGGTTCACCCCTCCACTTT. Encoded protein: CASSFRGEGSPLHF.

This clonotype was counted at least ten times. The chain carries TRBV24-1 and TRBJ1-2; 8 positions match TRBD1. The CDR3 spans 13 residues. The ends lost 2 bases at V and 8 bases at J; junction bases unmatched: 3. Germline assignment: CDR1 KGHDR and CDR2 SFDVKD. The CDR3, as DNA: TGTGCCACCAGTGATTCTGACAGGGGAGGCTACACCTTC. The encoded protein is CATSDSDRGGYTF.

This clonotype was seen just once. CDR3 region: CASRKQRGYSFSGNTIYF. In DNA, the CDR3 is TGTGCCAGCAGAAAACAGCGGGGATACAGTTTCTCTGGAAACACCATATATTTT. This rearrangement joins TRBV7-9 to TRBJ1-3, with D hard to call. The V and J ends lost 6 bases and 0 bases respectively, with 21 bases between them. The CDR3 is 18 amino acids. Per the germline V gene, CDR1 is SEHNR and CDR2 is FQNEAQ (reference sequence). Drawing the rest from reference TRBV7-9 and TRBJ1-3, the complete variable domain is DTGVSQNPRHKITKRGQNVTFRCDPISEHNRLYWYRQTLGQGPEFLTYFQNEAQLEKSRLLSDRFSAERPKGSFSTLEIQRTEQGDSAMYLCASRKQRGYSFSGNTIYFGEGSWLTVV.

The J gene is TRBJ1-5, the V gene TRBV6-2 or TRBV6-3; no firm D call. Per germline, CDR1 MNHEY and CDR2 SVGEGT. The CDR3 consists of 16 residues. With 7 bases removed from V and 0 bases from J, the gap between germline ends came to 16 bases. This CDR3 reads CASNDVKDDSNQPQHF. For the CDR3, the DNA is TGTGCCAGCAACGACGTCAAGGATGATAGCAATCAGCCCCAGCATTTT.

The V and J genes are TRBV29-1 and TRBJ2-5, with a tentative D call TRBD2 (6 bases). Germline CDR1 and CDR2: SQVTM and ANQGSEA. Trimming took 7 bases from V and 5 from J, leaving 14 bases between them. The CDR3 loop spans 12 amino acids. The CDR3 DNA follows: TGCAGCGCTCGGGACTGGATGGAGACCCAGTACTTC. It yields the protein CSARDWMETQYF.

This clonotype was seen ten or more times. This chain links TRBV12-3 or TRBV12-4 with TRBJ1-1; a weak D match, TRBD1 (5 bases). V was pared by 3 bases and J by 1 base, with 9 bases between. This CDR3 comprises 14 residues. CDR3 DNA: TGTGCCAGCAGTTTTATTGGGGGGAACACTGAAGCTTTCTTT. Protein product: CASSFIGGNTEAFF.

This clonotype showed up just a few times. V is TRBV29-1 and J is TRBJ2-1; 11 bases are a match to TRBD2. Germline V gene data show CDR1 as SQVTM and CDR2 as ANQGSEA. CDR3 length equals 14 residues. V was pared by 5 bases and J by 0 bases, with 0 bases of the junction left unmatched. Here the CDR3 reads CSVTSGSSYNEQFF. In DNA form, the CDR3 reads TGCAGCGTTACTAGCGGGAGCTCCTACAATGAGCAGTTCTTC.

The chain carries TRBV4-1 and TRBJ2-2, with D possibly TRBD2 on 5 matching bases. The germline V gene has CDR1 MGHRA and CDR2 YSYEKL. The length of the CDR3 is 13 residues. Trimming stripped 3 bases from V and 7 bases from J, with 9 bases between. CDR3: CASSQEAVGELFF. CDR3 in DNA: TGCGCCAGCAGCCAGGAGGCGGTCGGGGAGCTGTTTTTT.

A note on this clonotype: It may be a read error: a sequence one base away is much more abundant. The V gene is TRBV10-3, the J gene TRBJ1-1; D possibly corresponds to TRBD1 (5 bases). Trimming took 7 bases from V and 6 from J, leaving 18 bases between them. CDR1 is ENHRY and CDR2 is SYGVKD in the germline V gene. CDR3 length: 14 residues. The CDR3 region is CAITQGADPSEAFF. The CDR3 nucleotides are TGTGCCATCACCCAAGGGGCAGATCCCTCTGAAGCTTTCTTT.

The V and J genes are TRBV10-3 and TRBJ1-1, with 8 nucleotides matching TRBD1. Losses at the gene ends were 6 bases for V and 6 bases for J; bases not matched to a gene: 9. Germline V CDR1 and CDR2: ENHRY, SYGVKD. The CDR3 loop spans 14 amino acids. The CDR3 DNA reads TGTGCCATCAGCGATAACAGGGGGTTGCCTGAAGCTTTCTTT. Its protein is CAISDNRGLPEAFF.

This clonotype was picked up many times. V and J are TRBV10-3 and TRBJ1-6; D possibly corresponds to TRBD1 (6 bases). CDR1 is ENHRY, CDR2 SYGVKD, per germline. The CDR3 contains 17 residues. The ends were cut back, 0 bases at V and 4 bases at J, with 13 bases in the middle. The CDR3 loop reads CAISESTGGSYNSPLHF. CDR3 in DNA: TGTGCCATCAGTGAGTCGACGGGGGGCTCGTATAATTCACCCCTCCACTTT.

The rearrangement links TRBV7-2 to TRBJ2-7, with 8 bases matching TRBD1. Germline trimming cut 3 bases from V and 9 bases from J; bases unmatched to any gene: 4. Germline V gene lookup returns CDR1 SGHTA and CDR2 FQGNSA. The CDR3 is made up of 12 amino acids. CDR3: CASSFRTGRQYF. Written as DNA, the CDR3 is TGTGCCAGCAGCTTCCGGACAGGGCGGCAGTACTTC. The full variable domain, its missing parts supplied by reference TRBV7-2 and TRBJ2-7, is GAGVSQSPSNKVTEKGKDVELRCDPISGHTALYWYRQSLGQGLEFLIYFQGNSAPDKSGLPSDRFSAERTGGSVSTLTIQRTQQEDSAVYLCASSFRTGRQYFGPGTRLTVT.